The present T cell receptor beta chain was sequenced within a study of control samples from healthy donors and cancer patients. Produced via immunoSEQ multiplex PCR; TCRdb's table is partial and in-frame only. The sample includes approximately 130,000 clones, more than 75% of them seen just once. This CDR3 is built from 13 residues. CDR1 is MNHEY, CDR2 SMNVEV, per germline (reference sequence). Trimming pared 3 bases from V and 1 base from J, leaving 6 bases between. Of note for this clone: A much larger clone is a single base away; this may be a read error.

V and J are TRBV27 and TRBJ1-1; D call uncertain. The origin of this receptor is a man aged 25 to 45 in good health. The sequenced sample was blood. The CDR3: CASSFGGNTEAFF. CDR3 DNA: TGTGCCAGCAGTTTCGGAGGGAACACTGAAGCTTTCTTT.